What follows is one TCR beta chain and its context. Its antigen is not known. The CDR3 sequence is 16 residues long. CDR1 is SQVTM, CDR2 ANQGSEA, per germline. This record comes from a study of T cells expressing NK-cell markers. Study-wide background: Each TCR beta repertoire originated in sorted T cells that were CD3+CD56+NKG2C+, CD3+CD56+NKG2C- or CD3+CD56-NKG2C+. With respect to HCMV, most of the eight sequenced donors were seropositive, and one was seronegative.

TCRdb reprocessed the 5' RACE reads; each CDR3 protein has one entry and no DNA is given. This repertoire includes around 380,000 distinct CDR3 sequences. Notes on the study in general: Of the CD8+ T cell pool in 6 or 7 donors, roughly 1.0-8% was accounted for by dominant NKG2C+ clonotypes. The leading position in the CD3+CD56-NKG2C+ fraction of a handful of donors also went to these clonotypes.

V usage is TRBV29-1 and J usage is TRBJ2-2; TCRdb designates TRBD1, a call that cannot be tested without DNA. The clonotype comes from a woman aged 45 to 65 in good health. The sample was blood T cells: a sorted CD56 or NKG2C T cell subset, CD4+ or CD8+ T cells, or bulk PBMC T cells (not recorded which). The CDR3 here is CSVEDSFGGSIGELFF.